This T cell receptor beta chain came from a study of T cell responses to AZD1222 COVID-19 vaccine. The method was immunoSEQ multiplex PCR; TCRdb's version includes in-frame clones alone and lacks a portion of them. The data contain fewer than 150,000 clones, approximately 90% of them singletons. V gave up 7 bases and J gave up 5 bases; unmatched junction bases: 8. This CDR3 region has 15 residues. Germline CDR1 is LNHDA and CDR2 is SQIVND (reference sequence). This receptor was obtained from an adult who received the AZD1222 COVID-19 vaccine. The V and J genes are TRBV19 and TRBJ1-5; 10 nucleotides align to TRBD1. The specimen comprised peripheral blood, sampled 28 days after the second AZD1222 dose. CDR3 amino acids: CASTLDRGPHQPQHF. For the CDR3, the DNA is TGTGCCAGTACCCTCGACAGGGGGCCTCATCAGCCCCAGCATTTT.